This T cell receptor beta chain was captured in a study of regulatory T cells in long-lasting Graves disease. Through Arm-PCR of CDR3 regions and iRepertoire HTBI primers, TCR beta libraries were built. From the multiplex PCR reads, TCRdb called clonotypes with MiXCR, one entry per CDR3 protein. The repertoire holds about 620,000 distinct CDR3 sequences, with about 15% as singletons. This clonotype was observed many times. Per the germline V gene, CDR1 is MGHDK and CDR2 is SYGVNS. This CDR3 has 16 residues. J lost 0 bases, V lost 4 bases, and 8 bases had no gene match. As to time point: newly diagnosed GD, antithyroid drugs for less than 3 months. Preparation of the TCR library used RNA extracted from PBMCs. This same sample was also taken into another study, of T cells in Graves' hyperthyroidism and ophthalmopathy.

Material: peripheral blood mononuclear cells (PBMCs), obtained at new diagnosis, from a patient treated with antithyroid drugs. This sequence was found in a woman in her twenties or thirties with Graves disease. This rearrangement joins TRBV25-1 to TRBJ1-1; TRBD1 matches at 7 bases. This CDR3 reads CASSGRQGGMNTEAFF. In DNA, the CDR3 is TGTGCCAGCAGTGGCCGACAGGGTGGAATGAACACTGAAGCTTTCTTT.